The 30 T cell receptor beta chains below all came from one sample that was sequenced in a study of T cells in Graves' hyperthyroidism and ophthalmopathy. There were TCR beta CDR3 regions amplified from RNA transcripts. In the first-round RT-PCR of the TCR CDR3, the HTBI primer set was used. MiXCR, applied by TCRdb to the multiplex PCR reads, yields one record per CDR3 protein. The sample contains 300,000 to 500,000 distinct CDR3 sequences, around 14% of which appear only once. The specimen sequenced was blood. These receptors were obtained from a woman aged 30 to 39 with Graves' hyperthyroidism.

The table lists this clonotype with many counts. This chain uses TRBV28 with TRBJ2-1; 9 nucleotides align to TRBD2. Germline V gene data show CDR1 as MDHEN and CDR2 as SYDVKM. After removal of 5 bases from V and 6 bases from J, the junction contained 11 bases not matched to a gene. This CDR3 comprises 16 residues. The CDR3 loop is CASSPTELAGTNEQFF. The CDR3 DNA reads TGTGCCAGCAGTCCTACTGAGCTAGCGGGAACCAATGAGCAGTTCTTC.

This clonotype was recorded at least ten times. The CDR3 sequence: CSVVRGGTLYEQYF. The CDR3 bases are TGCAGCGTTGTCAGAGGAGGAACTCTATACGAGCAGTACTTC. V is TRBV29-1 and J is TRBJ2-7, with D maybe TRBD2 (5 bases). The ends were cut back, 4 bases at V and 4 bases at J, with 17 bases in the middle. The CDR3 is 14 amino acids. Germline V lookup: CDR1 SQVTM, CDR2 ANQGSEA.

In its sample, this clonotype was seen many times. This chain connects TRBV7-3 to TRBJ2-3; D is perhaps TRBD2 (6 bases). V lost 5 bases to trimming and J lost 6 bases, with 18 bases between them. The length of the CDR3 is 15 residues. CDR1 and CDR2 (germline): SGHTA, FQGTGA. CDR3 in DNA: TGTGCCAGCAGCCCGGACGGAGGGGCACAGGATACGCAGTATTTT. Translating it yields CASSPDGGAQDTQYF.

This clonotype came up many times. The CDR3 spells CASRAGPFSGNEQFF. DNA for the CDR3: TGTGCCAGCAGGGCCGGGCCCTTTAGCGGCAATGAGCAGTTCTTC. The V call is TRBV28, the J call TRBJ2-1, with a possible D match to TRBD2 (6 bases). The CDR3 covers 15 residues. Between the trimmed V and J ends, which lost 6 bases and 6 bases, there was a span of 18 bases. Germline loops: CDR1 MDHEN, CDR2 SYDVKM.

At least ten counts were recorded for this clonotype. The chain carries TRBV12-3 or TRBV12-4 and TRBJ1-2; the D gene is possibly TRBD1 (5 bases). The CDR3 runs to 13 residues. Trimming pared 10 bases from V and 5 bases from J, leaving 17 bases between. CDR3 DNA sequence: TGTGCCACCTGGGGGGTCCGGGGATATGGCTACACCTTC. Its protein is CATWGVRGYGYTF.

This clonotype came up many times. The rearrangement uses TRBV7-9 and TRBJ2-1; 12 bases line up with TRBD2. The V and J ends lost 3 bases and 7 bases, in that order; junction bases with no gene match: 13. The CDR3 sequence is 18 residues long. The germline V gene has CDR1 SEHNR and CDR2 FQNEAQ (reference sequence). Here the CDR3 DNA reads TGTGCCAGCAGCTTTTTTTCTAGCGGGAGGGCCTTTTCGAATGAGCAGTTCTTC. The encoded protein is CASSFFSSGRAFSNEQFF.

The CDR3 nucleotides read TGTGCCAGCAGCTTGTATTCTACTAGCACAGATACGCAGTATTTT. It yields the protein CASSLYSTSTDTQYF. The rearrangement links TRBV5-4 to TRBJ2-3; D ambiguous. The CDR3 covers 15 residues. The V gene's germline CDR1 is SGHNT and CDR2 YYREEE (reference sequence). Trimming pared 1 base from V and 0 bases from J, leaving 9 bases between. Supplemented by reference TRBV5-4 and TRBJ2-3, the full variable domain reads ETGVTQSPTHLIKTRGQQVTLRCSSQSGHNTVSWYQQALGQGPQFIFQYYREEENGRGNFPPRFSGLQFPNYSSELNVNALELDDSALYLCASSLYSTSTDTQYFGPGTRLTVL.

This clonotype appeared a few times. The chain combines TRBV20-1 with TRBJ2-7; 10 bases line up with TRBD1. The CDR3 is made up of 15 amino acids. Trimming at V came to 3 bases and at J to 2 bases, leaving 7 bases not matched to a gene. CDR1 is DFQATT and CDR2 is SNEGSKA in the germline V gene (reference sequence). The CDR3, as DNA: TGCAGTGCTAGGGCCCGGGACAGGGGTCCCTACGAGCAGTACTTC. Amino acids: CSARARDRGPYEQYF.

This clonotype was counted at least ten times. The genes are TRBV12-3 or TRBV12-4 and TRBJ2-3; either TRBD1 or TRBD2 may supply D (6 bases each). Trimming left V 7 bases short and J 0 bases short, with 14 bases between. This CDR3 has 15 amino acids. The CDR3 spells CASTPGGTSTDTQYF. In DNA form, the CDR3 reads TGTGCCAGCACTCCCGGGGGCACTAGCACAGATACGCAGTATTTT.

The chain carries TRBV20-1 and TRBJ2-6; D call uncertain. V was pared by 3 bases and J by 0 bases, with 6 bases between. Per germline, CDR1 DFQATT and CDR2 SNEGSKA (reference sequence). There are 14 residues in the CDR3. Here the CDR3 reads CSASVSSGANVLTF. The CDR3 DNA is TGCAGTGCTAGTGTGAGCTCTGGGGCCAACGTCCTGACTTTC.

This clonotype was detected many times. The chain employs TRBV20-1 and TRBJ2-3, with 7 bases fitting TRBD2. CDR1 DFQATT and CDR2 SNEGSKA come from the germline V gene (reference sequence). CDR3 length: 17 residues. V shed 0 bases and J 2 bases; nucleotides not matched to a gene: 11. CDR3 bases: TGCAGTGCTAGAGACAGGGCGGGCGGGAGCCTCACAGATACGCAGTATTTT. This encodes CSARDRAGGSLTDTQYF.

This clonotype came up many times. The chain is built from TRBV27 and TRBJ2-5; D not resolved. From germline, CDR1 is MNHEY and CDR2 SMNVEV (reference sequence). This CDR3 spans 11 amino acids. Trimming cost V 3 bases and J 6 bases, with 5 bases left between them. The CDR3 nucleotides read TGTGCCAGCAGTTTGGGGAAGACCCAGTACTTC. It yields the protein CASSLGKTQYF.

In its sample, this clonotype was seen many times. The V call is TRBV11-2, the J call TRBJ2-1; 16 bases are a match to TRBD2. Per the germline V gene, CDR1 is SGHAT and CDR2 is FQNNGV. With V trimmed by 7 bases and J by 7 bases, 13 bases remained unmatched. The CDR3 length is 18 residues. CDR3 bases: TGTGCCAGCAAGCCCCACGGGACTAGCGGGAGGGCAAAAAATGAGCAGTTCTTC. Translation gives CASKPHGTSGRAKNEQFF. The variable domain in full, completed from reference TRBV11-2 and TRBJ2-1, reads EAGVAQSPRYKIIEKRQSVAFWCNPISGHATLYWYQQILGQGPKLLIQFQNNGVVDDSQLPKDRFSAERLKGVDSTLKIQPAKLEDSAVYLCASKPHGTSGRAKNEQFFGPGTRLTVL.

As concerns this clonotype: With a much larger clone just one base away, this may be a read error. In DNA form, the CDR3 reads TGTGCCAGCAGTAACAGTGGTAGGCCAGATACGCAGTATTTT. Residues: CASSNSGRPDTQYF. The gene calls are TRBV2 and TRBJ2-3, with no clear D. The CDR3 is 14 amino acids. Germline assignment: CDR1 SNHLY and CDR2 FYNNEI. Between the trimmed V and J ends, which lost 5 bases and 4 bases, there was a span of 13 bases.

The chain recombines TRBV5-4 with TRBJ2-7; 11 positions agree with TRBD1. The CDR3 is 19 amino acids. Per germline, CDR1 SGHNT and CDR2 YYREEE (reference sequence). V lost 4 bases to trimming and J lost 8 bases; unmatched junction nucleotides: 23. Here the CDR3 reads CASSKGTGGSTIDTIKQYF. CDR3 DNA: TGTGCCAGCAGCAAAGGGACAGGGGGTTCGACCATTGACACCATTAAGCAGTACTTC.

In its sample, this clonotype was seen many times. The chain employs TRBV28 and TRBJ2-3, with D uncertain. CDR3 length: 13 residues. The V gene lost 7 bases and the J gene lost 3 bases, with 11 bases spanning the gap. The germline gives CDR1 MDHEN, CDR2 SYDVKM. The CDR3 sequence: CASTWAETDTQYF. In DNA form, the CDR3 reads TGTGCCAGCACCTGGGCAGAAACAGATACGCAGTATTTT.

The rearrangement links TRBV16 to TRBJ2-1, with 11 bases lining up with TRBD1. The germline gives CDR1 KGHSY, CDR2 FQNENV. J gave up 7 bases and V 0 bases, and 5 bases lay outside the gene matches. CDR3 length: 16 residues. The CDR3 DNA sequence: TGTGCCAGCAGCCAATCAGGACAGGGGGCGGGAAATGAGCAGTTCTTC. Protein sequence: CASSQSGQGAGNEQFF.

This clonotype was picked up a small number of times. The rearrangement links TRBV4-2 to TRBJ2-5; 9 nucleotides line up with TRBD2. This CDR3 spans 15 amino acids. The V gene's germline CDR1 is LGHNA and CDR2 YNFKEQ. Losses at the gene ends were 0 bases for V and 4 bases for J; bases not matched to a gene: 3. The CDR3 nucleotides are TGTGCCAGCAGCCAAGAGCTAGCGGGATTAGAGACCCAGTACTTC. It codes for CASSQELAGLETQYF.

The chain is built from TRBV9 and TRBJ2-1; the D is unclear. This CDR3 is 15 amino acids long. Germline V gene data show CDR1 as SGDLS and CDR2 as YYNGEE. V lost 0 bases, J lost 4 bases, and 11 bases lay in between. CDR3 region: CASSVALTGYNEQFF. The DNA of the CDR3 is TGTGCCAGCAGCGTAGCGCTGACCGGTTACAATGAGCAGTTCTTC.

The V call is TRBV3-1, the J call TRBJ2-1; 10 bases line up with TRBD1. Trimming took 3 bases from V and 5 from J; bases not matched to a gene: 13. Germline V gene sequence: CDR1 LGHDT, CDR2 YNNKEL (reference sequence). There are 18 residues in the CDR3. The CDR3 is CASSHRGRQGALHNEQFF. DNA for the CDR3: TGTGCCAGCAGCCATCGTGGGAGACAGGGGGCCTTGCACAATGAGCAGTTCTTC.

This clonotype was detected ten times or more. CDR3 region: CASSQDRTGTDEQYF. The CDR3 DNA sequence: TGTGCCAGCAGCCAAGATAGGACAGGGACGGACGAGCAGTACTTC. The chain uses TRBV4-2 and TRBJ2-7; the match to TRBD1 covers 8 bases. Germline V CDR1 and CDR2: LGHNA, YNFKEQ. With 0 bases clipped from V and 5 bases from J, the junction kept 6 bases outside the gene matches. CDR3 size: 15 residues.

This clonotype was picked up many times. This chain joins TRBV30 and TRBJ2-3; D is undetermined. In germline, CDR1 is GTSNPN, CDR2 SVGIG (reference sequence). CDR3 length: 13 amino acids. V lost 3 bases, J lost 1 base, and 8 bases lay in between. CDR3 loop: CAWRTGGTDTQYF. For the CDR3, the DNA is TGTGCCTGGAGGACCGGTGGCACAGATACGCAGTATTTT. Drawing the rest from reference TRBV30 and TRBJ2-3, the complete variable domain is SQTIHQWPATLVQPVGSPLSLECTVEGTSNPNLYWYRQAAGRGLQLLFYSVGIGQISSEVPQNLSASRPQDRQFILSSKKLLLSDSGFYLCAWRTGGTDTQYFGPGTRLTVL.

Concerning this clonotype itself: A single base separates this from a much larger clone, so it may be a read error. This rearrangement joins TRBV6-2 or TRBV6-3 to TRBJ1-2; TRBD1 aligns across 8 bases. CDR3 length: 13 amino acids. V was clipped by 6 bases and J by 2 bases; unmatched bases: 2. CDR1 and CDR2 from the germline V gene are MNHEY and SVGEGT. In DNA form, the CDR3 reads TGTGCCAGCAGGGGACAGGAGAACTATGGCTACACCTTC. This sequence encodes CASRGQENYGYTF.

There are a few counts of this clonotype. The CDR3 sequence is CASSQVRPSSTDTQYF. As DNA, the CDR3 is TGTGCCAGCAGCCAAGTCCGTCCCTCTAGCACAGATACGCAGTATTTT. The chain joins TRBV3-1 to TRBJ2-3; D not resolved. Germline CDR1 LGHDT, CDR2 YNNKEL (reference sequence). This CDR3 is 16 amino acids long. V lost 1 base and J 0 bases, leaving 11 bases between the germline ends.

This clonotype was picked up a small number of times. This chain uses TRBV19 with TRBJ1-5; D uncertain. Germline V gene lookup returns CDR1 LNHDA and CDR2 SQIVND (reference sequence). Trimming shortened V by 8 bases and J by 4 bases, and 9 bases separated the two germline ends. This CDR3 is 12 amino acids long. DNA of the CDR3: TGTGCCAGTTGCTCGGGGAATCAGCCCCAGCATTTT. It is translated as CASCSGNQPQHF.

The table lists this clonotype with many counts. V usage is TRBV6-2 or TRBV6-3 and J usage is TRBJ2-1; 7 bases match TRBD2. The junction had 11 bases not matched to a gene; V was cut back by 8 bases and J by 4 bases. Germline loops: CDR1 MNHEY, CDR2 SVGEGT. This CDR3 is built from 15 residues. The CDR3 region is CASEQWGLTYNEQFF. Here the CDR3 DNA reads TGTGCCAGCGAACAGTGGGGACTAACTTACAATGAGCAGTTCTTC.

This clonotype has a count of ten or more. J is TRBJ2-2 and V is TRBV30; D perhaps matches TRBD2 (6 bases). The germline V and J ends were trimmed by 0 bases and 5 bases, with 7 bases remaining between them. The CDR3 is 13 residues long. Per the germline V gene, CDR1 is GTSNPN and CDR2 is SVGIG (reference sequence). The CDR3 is CAWSVGGTGELFF. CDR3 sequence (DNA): TGTGCCTGGAGTGTTGGGGGGACCGGGGAGCTGTTTTTT.

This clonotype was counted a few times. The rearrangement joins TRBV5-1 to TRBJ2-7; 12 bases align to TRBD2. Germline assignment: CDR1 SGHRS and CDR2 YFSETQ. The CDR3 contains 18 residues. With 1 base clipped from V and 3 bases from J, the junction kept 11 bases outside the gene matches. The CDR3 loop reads CASSLINGASGRGYEQYF. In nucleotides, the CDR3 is TGCGCCAGCAGCTTGATTAATGGGGCTAGCGGGAGGGGCTACGAGCAGTACTTC.

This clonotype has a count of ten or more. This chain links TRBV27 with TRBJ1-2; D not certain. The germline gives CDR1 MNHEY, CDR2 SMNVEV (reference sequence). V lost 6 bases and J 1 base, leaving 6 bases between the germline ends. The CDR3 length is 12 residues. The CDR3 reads CASSDLNYGYTF. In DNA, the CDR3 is TGTGCCAGCAGCGACCTTAACTATGGCTACACCTTC.

The CDR3 DNA sequence: TGTGCCAGCAGACTCGGACCGCGCTTGGACTCTGGAAACACCATATATTTT. Amino acids: CASRLGPRLDSGNTIYF. The gene calls are TRBV12-3 or TRBV12-4 and TRBJ1-3; D gene ambiguous. Trimming stripped 6 bases from V and 0 bases from J, with 18 bases between. The CDR3 is 17 residues long.